These 15 T cell receptor beta chains were sequenced from one sample in a study of blood T cell repertoires in COVID-19. The repertoire was sequenced with immunoSEQ multiplex PCR; TCRdb's copy has only in-frame clones and lacks some. The repertoire holds some 300,000 clones, 88% seen once, with under 8% in the top ten. The source material was peripheral blood. These receptors originate from a woman under 40 who had recovered from COVID-19.

The chain is built from TRBV5-6 and TRBJ2-5; a weak D match, TRBD2 (7 bases). Germline V CDR1 and CDR2: SGHDT, YYEEEE. V was trimmed by 1 base and J by 3 bases, leaving 10 bases between them. This CDR3 contains 14 residues. The CDR3 loop reads CASSLRGGEETQYF. CDR3 DNA: TGTGCCAGCAGCTTGAGAGGGGGGGAAGAGACCCAGTACTTC.

The chain combines TRBV24-1 with TRBJ2-6; TRBD1 aligns across 9 bases. Germline V gene sequence: CDR1 KGHDR, CDR2 SFDVKD. Germline trimming cut 5 bases from V and 0 bases from J; bases unmatched to any gene: 7. The CDR3 sequence is 18 residues long. The CDR3 DNA reads TGTGCCACCAGTGGCAAACAGGGGGCGAACTCTGGGGCCAACGTCCTGACTTTC. Protein sequence: CATSGKQGANSGANVLTF.

This chain links TRBV6-5 with TRBJ1-2; D is possibly TRBD1 (6 bases). The CDR3 sequence is 14 residues long. Per germline, CDR1 MNHEY and CDR2 SVGAGI. V lost 8 bases and J lost 4, with 17 bases in between. DNA of the CDR3: TGTGCCAGCCGCCTCTGGGGGCAAGGCTATGGCTACACCTTC. It translates to CASRLWGQGYGYTF.

The genes are TRBV7-2 and TRBJ1-1; D is perhaps TRBD1 (6 bases). This CDR3 is built from 16 residues. CDR1 and CDR2 (germline): SGHTA, FQGNSA. V was trimmed by 5 bases and J by 2 bases, leaving 18 bases between them. This CDR3 reads CASSHKPGTYNTEAFF. CDR3 in DNA: TGTGCCAGCAGCCACAAGCCCGGGACATATAACACTGAAGCTTTCTTT. Using reference TRBV7-2 and TRBJ1-1 for the parts outside the CDR3, the full variable domain is GAGVSQSPSNKVTEKGKDVELRCDPISGHTALYWYRQSLGQGLEFLIYFQGNSAPDKSGLPSDRFSAERTGGSVSTLTIQRTQQEDSAVYLCASSHKPGTYNTEAFFGQGTRLTVV.

This chain connects TRBV20-1 to TRBJ2-1; 11 bases fit TRBD2. V gave up 3 bases and J gave up 4 bases; unmatched junction bases: 5. Germline assignment: CDR1 DFQATT and CDR2 SNEGSKA (reference sequence). The CDR3 covers 15 residues. In DNA form, the CDR3 reads TGCAGTGCTAGTTTATCTAGCGGGGGGTACAATGAGCAGTTCTTC. Amino acid sequence: CSASLSSGGYNEQFF.

J is TRBJ1-1 and V is TRBV5-6, with D possibly TRBD1 on 5 matching bases. The length of the CDR3 is 14 residues. Germline CDR1 is SGHDT and CDR2 is YYEEEE. The germline V and J ends were trimmed by 4 bases and 6 bases, with 16 bases remaining between them. For the CDR3, the DNA is TGTGCCAGCAGCGCCCCTCTCAGGGATGCTGAAGCTTTCTTT. Its protein product is CASSAPLRDAEAFF. The variable domain in full, with the rest retrieved from reference TRBV5-6 and TRBJ1-1, is DAGVTQSPTHLIKTRGQQVTLRCSPKSGHDTVSWYQQALGQGPQFIFQYYEEEERQRGNFPDRFSGHQFPNYSSELNVNALLLGDSALYLCASSAPLRDAEAFFGQGTRLTVV.

V gene TRBV4-2 combines with J gene TRBJ1-5, with D possibly being TRBD1 (5 bases). V lost 3 bases, J lost 3 bases, and 12 bases lay in between. Looked up from germline, CDR1 is LGHNA and CDR2 is YNFKEQ. This CDR3 is built from 15 residues. The CDR3: CASSQLGGDNQPQHF. In DNA form, the CDR3 reads TGTGCCAGCAGCCAGTTGGGGGGGGACAATCAGCCCCAGCATTTT.

The rearrangement uses TRBV18 and TRBJ1-2, with no clear D. The CDR3 runs 15 residues. The V gene lost 3 bases and the J gene lost 1 base, with 12 bases spanning the gap. CDR1 and CDR2 (germline): KGHSH, LQKENI. The CDR3 DNA sequence: TGTGCCAGCTCACCGAAGGAGGGTCGTAACTATGGCTACACCTTC. Translated: CASSPKEGRNYGYTF.

The chain uses TRBV19 and TRBJ1-1; D remains unclear. The CDR3 runs 14 residues. Germline V gene sequence: CDR1 LNHDA, CDR2 SQIVND (reference sequence). V lost 1 base and J lost 4, with 10 bases in between. The CDR3 sequence is CASSIAGGSTEAFF. CDR3 sequence (DNA): TGTGCCAGTAGTATAGCCGGAGGATCCACTGAAGCTTTCTTT.

This chain connects TRBV2 to TRBJ2-5; D is uncertain. Germline V gene data show CDR1 as SNHLY and CDR2 as FYNNEI. With 9 bases removed from V and 2 bases from J, the gap between germline ends came to 10 bases. The CDR3 consists of 12 residues. The DNA for the CDR3 is TGTGCCAGTTGCGAGGAACAAGAGACCCAGTACTTC. Translating it yields CASCEEQETQYF.

CDR3 sequence: CASSHWTSGGAPTDTQYF. The CDR3 bases are TGTGCCAGCAGCCACTGGACTAGCGGGGGGGCCCCCACAGATACGCAGTATTTT. The chain recombines TRBV3-1 (or the pseudogene TRBV3-2) with TRBJ2-3; 15 nucleotides match TRBD2. Germline values: CDR1 LGHDT, CDR2 YNNKEL (reference sequence). J lost 2 bases, V lost 3 bases, and 6 bases had no gene match. This CDR3 comprises 18 residues.

The V and J genes are TRBV9 and TRBJ2-4; D is undetermined. The CDR3 has 15 residues. Trimming took 0 bases from V and 0 from J, leaving 7 bases between them. CDR1 and CDR2 (germline): SGDLS, YYNGEE. DNA of the CDR3: TGTGCCAGCAGCGTAGGTAGTCTAGCCAAAAACATTCAGTACTTC. It specifies CASSVGSLAKNIQYF. Complete variable domain (other parts from reference TRBV9 and TRBJ2-4): DSGVTQTPKHLITATGQRVTLRCSPRSGDLSVYWYQQSLDQGLQFLIQYYNGEERAKGNILERFSAQQFPDLHSELNLSSLELGDSALYFCASSVGSLAKNIQYFGAGTRLSVL.

This rearrangement joins TRBV5-1 to TRBJ2-3, with 8 bases identical to TRBD2. V dropped 5 bases and J dropped 4; count of bases not matched to a gene: 6. CDR3 length: 14 amino acids. Germline assignment: CDR1 SGHRS and CDR2 YFSETQ. The DNA for the CDR3 is TGCGCCAGCAGGAACGGGGGGGCCGCAGATACGCAGTATTTT. Translation gives CASRNGGAADTQYF.

The rearrangement joins TRBV28 to TRBJ2-7; the D call may be TRBD1 or TRBD2 (5 bases each). Germline lookup yields CDR1 MDHEN and CDR2 SYDVKM. CDR3 length: 13 residues. V was clipped by 10 bases and J by 2 bases, with 15 bases between them. The CDR3 loop is CANRRTGTYEQYF. The CDR3 DNA is TGTGCCAACAGGAGGACGGGGACCTACGAGCAGTACTTC.

The CDR3 reads CASSLSDRVGEQFF. The DNA of the CDR3 is TGTGCCAGCAGTTTATCGGACAGGGTTGGTGAGCAGTTCTTC. J is TRBJ2-1 and V is TRBV28, with 8 bases lining up with TRBD1. This CDR3 contains 14 residues. J was trimmed by 9 bases and V by 1 base; bases with no gene match: 5. CDR1 and CDR2 from the germline V gene are MDHEN and SYDVKM.